This T cell receptor beta chain was recorded in a study of regulatory T cells in long-lasting Graves disease. Time point specified: newly diagnosed GD, antithyroid drugs for less than 3 months. Preparation of the TCR library used RNA extracted from PBMCs. Through Arm-PCR of CDR3 regions and iRepertoire HTBI primers, TCR beta libraries were built. TCRdb reprocessed the multiplex PCR reads with MiXCR, giving one entry per CDR3 protein. In the table there are around 460,000 distinct CDR3 sequences, about 14% of which are singletons. Trimming took off 2 bases at V and 3 bases at J, with 11 bases between the two ends. This CDR3 contains 15 residues. The table lists this clonotype with a few counts. This sample was shared with a second study, whose subject was T cells in Graves' hyperthyroidism and ophthalmopathy. That paper states: Over 18 months, lack of ophthalmopathy progression marked Graves' hyperthyroidism as stable. Using the HTBI primer set, a first-round RT-PCR was run on the TCR CDR3. Most expanded thyroid clonotypes above 0.001 recurred in blood.

The clonotype was recovered from a woman aged 50 to 65 with Graves disease. V and J are TRBV12-3 or TRBV12-4 and TRBJ1-5; D unresolved. Specimen: peripheral blood mononuclear cells (PBMCs), collected at new diagnosis, from a patient treated with antithyroid drugs. The CDR3 nucleotides are TGTGCCAGCAGTTTATTTTCACAGCACAATCAGCCCCAGCATTTT. It codes for CASSLFSQHNQPQHF.